The 22 T cell receptor beta chains below were found in one sample sequenced in a study of early T cells in non-severe SARS-CoV-2 infection. TCRdb ran MiXCR on the 5' RACE reads and lists one entry per CDR3 protein. The top ten clones hold 15% to 20% of a sample with some 40,000 distinct CDR3 sequences, more than 9% of them seen once. The material sequenced was whole blood. The source is an adult who was a healthcare worker with PCR-confirmed SARS-CoV-2 infection or an uninfected control (not recorded which).

This clonotype was seen a handful of times. V gene TRBV20-1 combines with J gene TRBJ2-2, with D possibly being TRBD1 or TRBD2 (6 bases each). V was clipped by 4 bases and J by 5 bases, with 11 bases between them. Germline CDR1 DFQATT, CDR2 SNEGSKA (reference sequence). CDR3 length: 13 amino acids. The DNA for the CDR3 is TGCAGTGCTAACGGGGGCAGGACCGGGGAGCTGTTTTTT. Its translation: CSANGGRTGELFF.

There are many counts of this clonotype. The gene calls are TRBV3-1 and TRBJ2-2; 7 bases line up with TRBD2. The length of the CDR3 is 15 residues. Germline V gives CDR1 LGHDT, CDR2 YNNKEL (reference sequence). The V and J ends lost 3 bases and 4 bases, in that order; junction bases with no gene match: 5. In DNA, the CDR3 is TGTGCCAGCAGCCACGGGCGGGGGAGCACCGGGGAGCTGTTTTTT. Its protein is CASSHGRGSTGELFF.

The CDR3 DNA reads as TGTGCCAGCAGCCGACTAGCTTACACCGGGGAGCTGTTTTTT. It encodes CASSRLAYTGELFF. This chain joins TRBV11-3 and TRBJ2-2, with 7 bases lining up with TRBD2. Germline values: CDR1 SGHNT, CDR2 YENEEA. Losses at the gene ends were 5 bases for V and 3 bases for J; bases not matched to a gene: 3. The CDR3 loop spans 14 amino acids.

This clonotype turned up a few times. The chain uses TRBV4-1 and TRBJ2-7; 10 nucleotides line up with TRBD1. In germline, CDR1 is MGHRA, CDR2 YSYEKL. This CDR3 is 15 amino acids long. The V segment lost 3 bases and the J segment 3 bases; nucleotides outside the gene matches: 5. CDR3 bases: TGCGCCAGCAGCCAGACCCGGGACAGGGGCTACGAGCAGTACTTC. It translates to CASSQTRDRGYEQYF.

This clonotype was detected many times. The CDR3 DNA sequence: TGCAGTGCTCAGGGGCCTAGCGTTGGAGGTGAGGTCTACAATGAGCAGTTCTTC. Encoded protein: CSAQGPSVGGEVYNEQFF. J is TRBJ2-1 and V is TRBV20-1, with D possibly being TRBD1 or TRBD2 (6 bases each). CDR3 length: 18 amino acids. Trimming left V 5 bases short and J 3 bases short, with 26 bases between. The germline V gene has CDR1 DFQATT and CDR2 SNEGSKA (reference sequence).

Only a few counts were recorded for this clonotype. This chain joins TRBV6-5 and TRBJ2-3; D might be TRBD1 or TRBD2, each matching 6 bases. This CDR3 has 14 amino acids. V lost 11 bases to trimming and J lost 3 bases, with 18 bases between them. Germline loops: CDR1 MNHEY, CDR2 SVGAGI. CDR3 sequence: CAAGHFRGTDTQYF. CDR3 sequence (DNA): TGTGCCGCGGGACATTTCCGAGGGACAGATACGCAGTATTTT.

Note on this clonotype: One junction end disagrees with the germline gene, perhaps due to a read error. CDR3 amino acids: CASRTFEVTYERYF. For the CDR3, the DNA is TGTGCCAGCAGGACCTTCGAGGTTACGTACGAGCGGTACTTC. The chain joins TRBV6-2 or TRBV6-3 to TRBJ2-7; D remains ambiguous. The CDR3 has 14 residues. In germline, CDR1 is MNHEY, CDR2 SVGEGT.

This clonotype was seen many times. This chain connects TRBV7-9 to TRBJ1-4; TRBD1 might be the D (5 bases). This CDR3 is 15 amino acids long. The V gene's germline CDR1 is SEHNR and CDR2 FQNEAQ (reference sequence). The V gene lost 6 bases and the J gene lost 5 bases, with 16 bases spanning the gap. DNA for the CDR3: TGTGCCAGCAGTCCGATCGGGGGGGAGAATGAAAAACTGTTTTTT. It codes for CASSPIGGENEKLFF. The variable domain in full, with the rest retrieved from reference TRBV7-9 and TRBJ1-4, is DTGVSQNPRHKITKRGQNVTFRCDPISEHNRLYWYRQTLGQGPEFLTYFQNEAQLEKSRLLSDRFSAERPKGSFSTLEIQRTEQGDSAMYLCASSPIGGENEKLFFGSGTQLSVL.

This clonotype is categorized as medium-sized (0.01 to 0.1%). This chain links TRBV6-6 with TRBJ1-5; 10 nucleotides align to TRBD1. The CDR3 length is 18 residues. V was clipped by 4 bases and J by 9 bases; unmatched bases: 18. CDR1 is MNHNY, CDR2 SVGAGI, per germline (reference sequence). CDR3 region: CASSFSVSGTGASRPQHF. The CDR3 DNA follows: TGTGCCAGCAGTTTTAGTGTTTCGGGGACAGGGGCCTCACGGCCCCAGCATTTT.

This clonotype has just a few counts. This chain uses TRBV20-1 with TRBJ1-6; 8 bases agree with TRBD1. This CDR3 contains 16 residues. CDR1 DFQATT and CDR2 SNEGSKA come from the germline V gene (reference sequence). The trim removed 6 bases at V and 4 bases at J, leaving 11 bases unmatched. The CDR3 region has the DNA TGCAGTGCGGACCGAATACAGGGGGGTTATAATTCACCCCTCCACTTT. Protein product: CSADRIQGGYNSPLHF.

This clonotype was seen a handful of times. The V call is TRBV9, the J call TRBJ2-1, with D unresolved. Between the trimmed V and J ends, which lost 0 bases and 6 bases, there was a span of 13 bases. This CDR3 region has 15 residues. Germline CDR1 and CDR2: SGDLS and YYNGEE. The DNA of the CDR3 is TGTGCCAGCAGCGTAGGCCTCGACCCAATCAATGAGCAGTTCTTC. This sequence encodes CASSVGLDPINEQFF.

This rearrangement joins TRBV20-1 to TRBJ1-5; D uncertain. There are 14 residues in the CDR3. Between the trimmed V and J ends, which lost 3 bases and 0 bases, there was a span of 9 bases. Germline CDR1 reads DFQATT; CDR2 reads SNEGSKA (reference sequence). The CDR3 nucleotides are TGCAGTGCTAGTGAGACATATAGCAATCAGCCCCAGCATTTT. Its protein product is CSASETYSNQPQHF.

This clonotype appeared many times. V is TRBV12-3 or TRBV12-4 and J is TRBJ2-3, with TRBD2 as a possible D gene (5 bases). This CDR3 spans 12 amino acids. The V and J ends lost 6 bases and 1 base respectively, with 5 bases between them. The CDR3 spells CASSGGTDTQYF. The CDR3 DNA reads as TGTGCCAGCAGCGGGGGCACAGATACGCAGTATTTT.

This clonotype was counted at least ten times. The gene calls are TRBV5-1 and TRBJ2-7; D may correspond to TRBD1 or TRBD2 (6 bases each). CDR3 size: 14 residues. Germline V gene data show CDR1 as SGHRS and CDR2 as YFSETQ. Trimming shortened V by 0 bases and J by 6 bases, and 13 bases separated the two germline ends. The CDR3 DNA is TGCGCCAGCAGCTTGGAGGGGGGAATCTTCGAGCAGTACTTC. The encoded protein is CASSLEGGIFEQYF.

This clonotype was seen many times. The chain is built from TRBV11-2 and TRBJ2-1, with 13 nucleotides matching TRBD2. CDR3 length equals 14 residues. CDR1 is SGHAT, CDR2 FQNNGV, per germline. J lost 9 bases, V lost 5 bases, and 4 bases had no gene match. The CDR3 reads CASSTSGGASEQFF. As DNA, the CDR3 is TGTGCCAGCAGCACTAGCGGGGGGGCAAGTGAGCAGTTCTTC. The variable domain in full, with the rest retrieved from reference TRBV11-2 and TRBJ2-1, is EAGVAQSPRYKIIEKRQSVAFWCNPISGHATLYWYQQILGQGPKLLIQFQNNGVVDDSQLPKDRFSAERLKGVDSTLKIQPAKLEDSAVYLCASSTSGGASEQFFGPGTRLTVL.

V is TRBV19 and J is TRBJ2-4; D is possibly TRBD1 or TRBD2 (5 bases each). The CDR3 sequence is 16 residues long. CDR1 and CDR2 (germline): LNHDA, SQIVND (reference sequence). Trimming took off 4 bases at V and 0 bases at J, with 13 bases between the two ends. For the CDR3, the DNA is TGTGCCAGTAGTAGGGTTCATGGGACAGCCAAAAACATTCAGTACTTC. The encoded protein is CASSRVHGTAKNIQYF.

The V gene is TRBV11-2, the J gene TRBJ2-1, with D possibly matching TRBD2 (5 bases). Germline V lookup: CDR1 SGHAT, CDR2 FQNNGV. This CDR3 comprises 12 residues. V lost 4 bases and J 8 bases, leaving 9 bases between the germline ends. The DNA for the CDR3 is TGTGCCAGCAGCTCAGCGGACCATGAGCAGTTCTTC. It translates to CASSSADHEQFF.

This clonotype was seen only a few times. V and J are TRBV4-1 and TRBJ2-5; the D is unclear. Germline V lookup: CDR1 MGHRA, CDR2 YSYEKL. The V gene lost 0 bases and the J gene lost 3 bases, with 8 bases spanning the gap. The CDR3 covers 14 residues. The CDR3 loop is CASSQDRTEETQYF. The CDR3 bases are TGCGCCAGCAGCCAAGATCGGACGGAAGAGACCCAGTACTTC.

The gene calls are TRBV4-3 and TRBJ1-1, with TRBD1 matching over 8 bases. The CDR3 loop spans 14 amino acids. Germline CDR1 and CDR2: LGHNA and YSLEER. The V segment lost 4 bases and the J segment 1 base; nucleotides outside the gene matches: 2. The CDR3 DNA reads as TGCGCCAGCAGCCCGGGACAGGCGAACACTGAAGCTTTCTTT. The encoded protein is CASSPGQANTEAFF.

Worth noting for this clonotype: One end of the junction does not line up with germline, which may come from a read error. The V call is TRBV20-1, the J call TRBJ2-7, with D perhaps matching TRBD1 or TRBD2 (5 bases each). Germline-derived CDR1 and CDR2 are DFQATT and SNEGSKA (reference sequence). The CDR3 contains 13 residues. For the CDR3, the DNA is TGCAGTGCTGGCGGGCAGGGAAACTACAAGCAGTACTTC. It specifies CSAGGQGNYKQYF.

CDR3 region: CASSFGGEQPQHF. The DNA for the CDR3 is TGTGCCAGCAGTTTCGGGGGCGAGCAGCCCCAGCATTTT. The chain uses TRBV12-3 or TRBV12-4 and TRBJ1-5, with a weak D call TRBD1 (6 bases). V was pared by 3 bases and J by 7 bases, with 10 bases between. This CDR3 contains 13 residues.

The chain uses TRBV24-1 and TRBJ1-1; 7 bases match TRBD1. Germline CDR1 is KGHDR and CDR2 is SFDVKD. With 6 bases clipped from V and 3 bases from J, the junction kept 9 bases outside the gene matches. The CDR3 is made up of 15 amino acids. CDR3: CATSPSTGAHTEAFF. Here the CDR3 DNA reads TGTGCCACCAGTCCAAGCACAGGGGCACACACTGAAGCTTTCTTT.